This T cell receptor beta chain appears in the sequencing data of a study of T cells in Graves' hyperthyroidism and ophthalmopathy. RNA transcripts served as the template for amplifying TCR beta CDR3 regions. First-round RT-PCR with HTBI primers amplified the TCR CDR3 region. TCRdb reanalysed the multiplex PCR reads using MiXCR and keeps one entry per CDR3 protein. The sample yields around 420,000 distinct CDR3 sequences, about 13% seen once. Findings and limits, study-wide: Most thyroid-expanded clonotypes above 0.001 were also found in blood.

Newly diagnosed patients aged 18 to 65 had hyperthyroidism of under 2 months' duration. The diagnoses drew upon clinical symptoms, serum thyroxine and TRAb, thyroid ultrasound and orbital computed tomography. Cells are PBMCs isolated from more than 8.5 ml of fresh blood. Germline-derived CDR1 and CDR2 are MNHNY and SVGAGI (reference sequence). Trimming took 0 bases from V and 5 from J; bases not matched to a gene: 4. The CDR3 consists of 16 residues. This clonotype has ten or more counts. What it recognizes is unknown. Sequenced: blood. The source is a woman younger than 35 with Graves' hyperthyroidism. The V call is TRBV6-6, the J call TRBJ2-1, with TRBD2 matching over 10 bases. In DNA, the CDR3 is TGTGCCAGCAGTTACTCGTGGACTAGCGGCGACAATGAGCAGTTCTTC. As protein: CASSYSWTSGDNEQFF.